This TCR beta chain was retrieved from a study of blood T cell repertoires in COVID-19. The V gene end was trimmed by 4 bases and the J gene end by 5 bases; junction bases not matched to a gene: 12. CDR1 and CDR2 from the germline V gene are SGHRS and YFSETQ. The CDR3 contains 16 residues. The table came from immunoSEQ multiplex PCR; TCRdb's copy has only in-frame clones and leaves some out. The sample lists 350,000 to 450,000 clones; about 89% were seen once. Participant ages covered about 18 to 89 years across around 25 US areas. This TCR was sampled from a middle-aged man in a cohort exposed to, infected with or recovered from COVID-19 (not recorded which). This chain joins TRBV5-1 and TRBJ2-5; TRBD2 agrees at 9 bases. Sequenced: PBMCs or T cells enriched from blood (not recorded which). CDR3 DNA: TGCGCCAGCAGCCCGGTCGGACTAGCGCGGATCGAGACCCAGTACTTC. Protein product: CASSPVGLARIETQYF.